The 14 T cell receptor beta chains below all came from one sample that was sequenced in a study of blood T cell repertoires in COVID-19. TCRdb keeps only in-frame clones here, not all; method: immunoSEQ multiplex PCR. The table lists more than 85,000 clones, around nine tenths of them singletons, with approximately 3.5% in the top ten. Sequences were obtained from peripheral blood. The origin of the receptors is a woman between 45 and 60 years old with acute or convalescent COVID-19.

Remarks on this clone: The sample has other DNA sequences that encode this CDR3 too. The rearrangement joins TRBV19 to TRBJ2-2; 7 positions match TRBD1. The germline V gene encodes CDR1 LNHDA and CDR2 SQIVND (reference sequence). The CDR3 runs 16 residues. V was clipped by 2 bases and J by 0 bases; unmatched bases: 3. The CDR3 here is CASSIMGTANTGELFF. CDR3 nucleotide sequence: TGTGCCAGTAGTATAATGGGGACAGCGAACACCGGGGAGCTGTTTTTT.

Note on this clone: Other DNA sequences in this sample translate to the same CDR3. The chain couples TRBV28 to TRBJ2-7; D is ambiguous. The V gene lost 6 bases and the J gene lost 2 bases, with 8 bases spanning the gap. The germline V gene encodes CDR1 MDHEN and CDR2 SYDVKM. This CDR3 comprises 12 residues. The CDR3 is CASSTTAYEQYF. CDR3 nucleotides: TGTGCCAGCAGCACAACAGCCTACGAGCAGTACTTC.

The chain has TRBV19 and TRBJ2-5; a possible D gene is TRBD1 (6 bases). CDR3 length: 15 amino acids. The germline V gene has CDR1 LNHDA and CDR2 SQIVND (reference sequence). Trimming removed 2 bases at V and 0 bases at J, with 10 bases between. The CDR3 sequence is CASSITGTYQETQYF. In DNA form, the CDR3 reads TGTGCCAGTAGTATAACAGGGACCTACCAAGAGACCCAGTACTTC.

The rearrangement links TRBV7-9 to TRBJ2-2, with TRBD1 as a possible D gene (6 bases). Germline V gene data show CDR1 as SEHNR and CDR2 as FQNEAQ (reference sequence). Trimming left V 0 bases short and J 1 base short, with 9 bases between. This CDR3 has 16 residues. The CDR3 sequence is CASSLAMGQNTGELFF. CDR3 nucleotide sequence: TGTGCCAGCAGCTTAGCGATGGGACAGAACACCGGGGAGCTGTTTTTT. Filled out from reference TRBV7-9 and TRBJ2-2, the complete variable domain reads DTGVSQNPRHKITKRGQNVTFRCDPISEHNRLYWYRQTLGQGPEFLTYFQNEAQLEKSRLLSDRFSAERPKGSFSTLEIQRTEQGDSAMYLCASSLAMGQNTGELFFGEGSRLTVL.

This clone was counted once. V gene TRBV28 combines with J gene TRBJ2-6; maybe TRBD2 (5 bases). V lost 6 bases to trimming and J lost 0 bases, with 9 bases between them. CDR1 is MDHEN and CDR2 is SYDVKM in the germline V gene. The CDR3 spans 15 residues. CDR3 nucleotides: TGTGCCAGCAGAGACTACATCTCTGGGGCCAACGTCCTGACTTTC. This codes for CASRDYISGANVLTF.

This clone has only one observation. This chain links TRBV5-1 with TRBJ2-4; 10 nucleotides align to TRBD2. J was trimmed by 3 bases and V by 3 bases; bases with no gene match: 3. This CDR3 comprises 15 residues. The germline V gene has CDR1 SGHRS and CDR2 YFSETQ. The CDR3 bases are TGCGCCAGCAGCTCGACTAGCGGGCACAAAAACATTCAGTACTTC. Translated: CASSSTSGHKNIQYF.

The chain links TRBV19 to TRBJ1-5, with 11 nucleotides matching TRBD1. Trimming took 7 bases from V and 1 from J; bases not matched to a gene: 3. CDR1 is LNHDA, CDR2 SQIVND, per germline (reference sequence). The CDR3 runs to 15 residues. Here the CDR3 reads CASTRTGGSNQPQHF. In nucleotides, the CDR3 is TGTGCCAGTACCCGGACAGGGGGCAGCAATCAGCCCCAGCATTTT. The full variable domain, completed using reference TRBV19 and TRBJ1-5, is DGGITQSPKYLFRKEGQNVTLSCEQNLNHDAMYWYRQDPGQGLRLIYYSQIVNDFQKGDIAEGYSVSREKKESFPLTVTSAQKNPTAFYLCASTRTGGSNQPQHFGDGTRLSIL.

The chain employs TRBV19 and TRBJ1-1; 7 nucleotides align to TRBD1. The V and J ends lost 5 bases and 1 base, in that order; junction bases with no gene match: 7. The germline CDR1 and CDR2 sequences are LNHDA and SQIVND (reference sequence). This CDR3 contains 15 residues. CDR3 region: CASSAQGQTNTEAFF. CDR3 nucleotide sequence: TGTGCCAGTAGTGCTCAGGGACAGACGAACACTGAAGCTTTCTTT.

V and J are TRBV12-5 and TRBJ2-1; TRBD1 matches at 12 bases. Germline V gene data show CDR1 as LGHNT and CDR2 as FRNRAP. Losses at the gene ends were 6 bases for V and 8 bases for J; bases not matched to a gene: 11. The CDR3 is 16 amino acids. CDR3 nucleotide sequence: TGTGCTAGTGGCCCCTCCGGGACAGGGGGCTTCGATGAGCAGTTCTTC. This gives the protein CASGPSGTGGFDEQFF.

The chain recombines TRBV3-1 (or the pseudogene TRBV3-2) with TRBJ2-5; maybe TRBD2 (6 bases). Germline CDR1 and CDR2: LGHDT and YNNKEL (reference sequence). Trimming removed 6 bases from V and 5 bases from J, with 19 bases in between. The CDR3 covers 15 residues. CDR3 region: CASSPPRRGGETQYF. Here the CDR3 DNA reads TGTGCCAGCAGTCCACCTAGGAGGGGAGGCGAGACCCAGTACTTC.

CDR3 region: CASSSALLSGGYNEQFF. CDR3 DNA: TGTGCCAGCAGCTCCGCGCTTCTTAGCGGGGGTTACAATGAGCAGTTCTTC. J is TRBJ2-1 and V is TRBV7-9; 9 positions agree with TRBD2. After removal of 4 bases from V and 4 bases from J, the junction contained 11 bases not matched to a gene. CDR1 and CDR2 (germline): SEHNR, FQNEAQ (reference sequence). This CDR3 comprises 17 residues.

V usage is TRBV5-1 and J usage is TRBJ2-1; 8 nucleotides agree with TRBD2. The CDR3 loop spans 17 amino acids. Germline V gives CDR1 SGHRS, CDR2 YFSETQ. Germline trimming cut 3 bases from V and 0 bases from J; bases unmatched to any gene: 8. DNA of the CDR3: TGCGCCAGCAGCTCCCCCGTCGGGACTAGCTCCTACAATGAGCAGTTCTTC. Encoded protein: CASSSPVGTSSYNEQFF.

The chain uses TRBV6-5 and TRBJ1-4; a possible D gene is TRBD1 (6 bases). Trimming stripped 7 bases from V and 4 bases from J, with 16 bases between. The V gene's germline CDR1 is MNHEY and CDR2 SVGAGI. The CDR3 loop spans 15 amino acids. CDR3 protein: CASMLSDRLNEKLFF. CDR3 nucleotides: TGTGCCAGCATGTTAAGCGACAGGCTTAATGAAAAACTGTTTTTT.

This chain links TRBV7-6 with TRBJ2-5; 9 bases are shared with TRBD2. The V segment lost 5 bases and the J segment 4 bases; nucleotides outside the gene matches: 8. CDR3 length: 15 amino acids. Germline-derived CDR1 and CDR2 are SGHVS and FNYEAQ. In nucleotides, the CDR3 is TGTGCCAGCAGCCCCCTCGGCGGGAGGGGAGAGACCCAGTACTTC. Residues: CASSPLGGRGETQYF.